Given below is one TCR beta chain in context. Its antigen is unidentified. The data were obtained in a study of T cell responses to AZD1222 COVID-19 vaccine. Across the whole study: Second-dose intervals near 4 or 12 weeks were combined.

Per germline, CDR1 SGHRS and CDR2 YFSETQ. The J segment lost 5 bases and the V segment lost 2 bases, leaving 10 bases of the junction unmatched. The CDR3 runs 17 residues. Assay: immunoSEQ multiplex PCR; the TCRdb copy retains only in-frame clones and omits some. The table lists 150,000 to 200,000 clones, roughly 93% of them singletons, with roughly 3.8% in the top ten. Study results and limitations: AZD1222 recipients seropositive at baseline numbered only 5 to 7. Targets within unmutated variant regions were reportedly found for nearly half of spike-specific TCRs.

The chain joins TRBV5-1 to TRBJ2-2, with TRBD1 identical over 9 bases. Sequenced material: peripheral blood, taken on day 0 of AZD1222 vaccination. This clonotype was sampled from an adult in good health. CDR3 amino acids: CASSFTGTGIWTGELFF. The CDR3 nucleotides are TGCGCCAGCAGCTTTACCGGGACAGGGATATGGACCGGGGAGCTGTTTTTT.